The rows below give T cell receptor beta chains drawn from one sample of a study of T cell responses to AZD1222 COVID-19 vaccine. Clones were read by immunoSEQ multiplex PCR, and TCRdb kept only the in-frame ones, dropping some. Among 150,000 or so clones listed, over 90% were seen once. The material was peripheral blood, obtained on day 0 of AZD1222 vaccination. These receptors came from an adult in good health. The CDR3 runs from the conserved cysteine through the conserved F or W. A D gene is named only where the DNA matches it firmly. Not all rows give a size; the values are once, few, many and, for expanded clones, a class.

V	J	D	size	CDR3	DNA
TRBV6-6	TRBJ1-1	.	once	CAARDRSVTFF	TGTGCCGCCAGGGACCGGAGTGTGACTTTCTTT
TRBV7-2	TRBJ2-4	TRBD2	.	CASRTSGGQNIQYF	TGTGCCAGCAGGACTAGCGGGGGCCAAAACATTCAGTACTTC
TRBV19	TRBJ2-7	.	.	CASSIYPKQGSYSYEQYF	TGTGCCAGTAGTATATACCCCAAACAGGGCTCCTACTCCTACGAGCAGTACTTC
TRBV6-2/TRBV6-3	TRBJ2-7	TRBD1	.	CASSYGDWTGIHEQYF	TGTGCCAGCAGTTACGGTGATTGGACAGGGATCCACGAGCAGTACTTC
TRBV9	TRBJ2-5	.	few	CASSVESSETQYF	TGTGCCAGCAGCGTAGAGTCCTCCGAGACCCAGTACTTC
TRBV4-3	TRBJ2-5	TRBD2	.	CASSQDKTGGPRETQYF	TGCGCCAGCAGCCAAGATAAAACGGGGGGGCCGAGGGAGACCCAGTACTTC
TRBV5-1	TRBJ2-1	TRBD2	once	CASSTGLASYNEQFF	TGCGCCAGCAGCACGGGACTAGCGTCCTACAATGAGCAGTTCTTC
TRBV9	TRBJ2-1	.	.	CASSVNNEQFF	TGTGCCAGCAGCGTCAACAATGAGCAGTTCTTC
TRBV14	TRBJ2-7	.	few	CASSQDLGYEQYF	TGTGCCAGCAGCCAAGATTTGGGATACGAGCAGTACTTC
TRBV9	TRBJ2-6	.	.	CASSERGVGSGANVLTF	TGTGCCAGCAGCGAACGTGGTGTGGGCTCTGGGGCCAACGTCCTGACTTTC
TRBV28	TRBJ2-5	.	.	CASSSQETQYF	TGTGCCAGCAGTTCCCAAGAGACCCAGTACTTC
TRBV27	TRBJ2-5	TRBD1	.	CASSPQGTGRGETQYF	TGTGCCAGCAGTCCGCAGGGGACAGGTCGAGGAGAGACCCAGTACTTC
TRBV27	TRBJ2-1	TRBD1	.	CASSLYAGGSYEQFF	TGTGCCAGCAGTTTATATGCAGGGGGCAGTTATGAGCAGTTCTTC
TRBV5-4	TRBJ1-1	.	once	CASSLDSVNTEAFF	TGTGCCAGCAGCTTGGACAGTGTGAACACTGAAGCTTTCTTT
TRBV30	TRBJ1-5	.	once	CAWSWDRNQPQHF	TGTGCCTGGAGTTGGGACCGGAATCAGCCCCAGCATTTT
TRBV4-2	TRBJ2-1	.	.	CASSQVGGHEQFF	TGTGCCAGCAGCCAAGTCGGGGGCCATGAGCAGTTCTTC
TRBV10-3	TRBJ1-1	TRBD1	.	CAISLQGADTEAFF	TGTGCCATCAGTTTACAGGGGGCAGACACTGAAGCTTTCTTT
TRBV29-1	TRBJ2-5	.	.	CSVVPGGEETQYF	TGCAGCGTTGTCCCAGGGGGGGAAGAGACCCAGTACTTC
TRBV27	TRBJ1-2	.	.	CASSTTQAVGYTF	TGTGCCAGCAGCACTACACAGGCAGTAGGCTACACCTTC
TRBV3-1/TRBV3-2	TRBJ1-1	.	.	CASSRPGNTEAFF	TGTGCCAGCAGCCGGCCTGGGAACACTGAAGCTTTCTTT
TRBV7-2	TRBJ2-7	TRBD1	once	CASSTGTENYEQYF	TGTGCCAGCAGCACCGGGACAGAGAACTACGAGCAGTACTTC
TRBV5-5	TRBJ2-6	TRBD2	.	CASSLLAGVGGANVLTF	TGTGCCAGCAGCTTACTAGCGGGGGTAGGAGGGGCCAACGTCCTGACTTTC
TRBV7-9	TRBJ2-1	TRBD2	.	CASSALAGGREQFF	TGTGCCAGCAGCGCTCTAGCGGGGGGCAGGGAGCAGTTCTTC
TRBV5-4	TRBJ2-1	TRBD2	.	CASSLGLANRREFF	TGTGCCAGCAGCTTGGGACTAGCTAACCGTCGGGAGTTCTTC
TRBV18	TRBJ1-6	.	once	CASSPAGRNSPLHF	TGTGCCAGCTCACCGGCCGGACGGAATTCACCCCTCCACTTT
TRBV7-9	TRBJ2-6	.	.	CASSLDWLRPGSGANVLTF	TGTGCCAGCAGCTTAGACTGGCTCCGCCCGGGCTCCGGGGCCAACGTCCTGACTTTC
TRBV6-5	TRBJ1-2	.	.	CASSYGRGVGGYTF	TGTGCCAGCAGTTACGGTAGAGGGGTGGGTGGCTACACCTTC
TRBV7-6	TRBJ2-7	.	.	CASSLGGRRGVDEQYF	TGTGCCAGCAGCTTAGGGGGACGTCGGGGAGTGGACGAGCAGTACTTC
TRBV21-1	TRBJ2-7	.	once	CASSKAGRVYEQYF	TGTGCCAGCAGCAAAGCTGGCAGGGTCTACGAGCAGTACTTC
TRBV10-3	TRBJ2-3	TRBD2	.	CAIRSGTSGETDTQYF	TGTGCCATCAGATCCGGGACTAGCGGGGAAACAGATACGCAGTATTTT
TRBV19	TRBJ1-6	.	.	CATAAGPYNSPLHF	TGTGCCACCGCCGCAGGGCCGTATAATTCACCCCTCCACTTT
TRBV19	TRBJ1-2	.	.	CASSLRALLNYGYTF	TGTGCCAGTAGTCTTCGAGCGCTACTCAACTATGGCTACACCTTC
TRBV3-1/TRBV3-2	TRBJ2-7	.	.	CASSHEGRTTYEQYF	TGTGCCAGCAGCCACGAGGGACGGACGACCTACGAGCAGTACTTC
TRBV19	TRBJ1-1	TRBD1	.	CAVRDRGRTEAFF	TGTGCCGTCCGGGACAGGGGGCGAACTGAAGCTTTCTTT
TRBV12-3/TRBV12-4	TRBJ1-5	.	.	CASSFWGNQPQHF	TGTGCCAGCAGTTTTTGGGGCAATCAGCCCCAGCATTTT
TRBV5-8	TRBJ2-1	TRBD1	.	CASPRGHEQFF	TGTGCCAGCCCCAGGGGGCATGAGCAGTTCTTC
TRBV28	TRBJ1-5	.	once	CASSLFYSNQPQHF	TGTGCCAGCAGTTTATTTTATAGCAATCAGCCCCAGCATTTT
TRBV7-9	TRBJ1-5	.	once	CASSLQGSSNQPQHF	TGTGCCAGCAGCTTACAGGGGAGCAGCAATCAGCCCCAGCATTTT
TRBV30	TRBJ1-6	.	.	CAWSRRKPNSPLHF	TGTGCCTGGAGTAGGAGAAAGCCTAATTCACCCCTCCACTTT
TRBV15	TRBJ2-1	TRBD2	.	CATSRDAGAGGAVNEQFF	TGTGCCACCAGCAGAGATGCCGGCGCGGGGGGGGCGGTGAATGAGCAGTTCTTC
TRBV9	TRBJ2-7	TRBD1	.	CASSVSRQGVGEQYF	TGTGCCAGCAGCGTGAGTCGGCAGGGGGTAGGGGAGCAGTACTTC
TRBV27	TRBJ1-2	.	.	CASSLLAGYGYTF	TGTGCCAGCAGTTTACTCGCTGGGTATGGCTACACCTTC
TRBV30	TRBJ2-1	TRBD2	.	CAWSKTSGGAFEQFF	TGTGCCTGGAGCAAAACTAGCGGGGGGGCCTTTGAGCAGTTCTTC
TRBV7-2	TRBJ2-1	TRBD2	.	CASSLWTRDEQFF	TGTGCCAGCAGCTTATGGACTAGAGATGAGCAGTTCTTC
TRBV6-4	TRBJ2-3	.	.	CASSDTYTRSDTQYF	TGTGCCAGCAGTGACACTTATACTCGGTCGGATACGCAGTATTTT
TRBV2	TRBJ1-5	TRBD1	.	CASSGTGSMQPQHF	TGTGCCAGCAGCGGGACAGGGTCTATGCAGCCCCAGCATTTT
TRBV28	TRBJ2-7	.	.	CASTPPQENYEQYF	TGTGCCAGCACCCCCCCTCAGGAGAACTACGAGCAGTACTTC
TRBV3-1/TRBV3-2	TRBJ1-5	.	.	CASSQDQGGGGQPQHF	TGTGCCAGCAGCCAAGACCAAGGGGGGGGCGGTCAGCCCCAGCATTTT
TRBV7-2	TRBJ1-5	.	.	CASSLTRENQPQHF	TGTGCCAGCAGCCTGACCCGGGAAAATCAGCCCCAGCATTTT
TRBV18	TRBJ1-1	.	.	CASSPAGNTEAFF	TGTGCCAGCTCACCAGCAGGGAACACTGAAGCTTTCTTT
TRBV3-1/TRBV3-2	TRBJ2-2	TRBD2	.	CASSQGLANTGELFF	TGTGCCAGCAGCCAAGGACTAGCTAACACCGGGGAGCTGTTTTTT
TRBV25-1	TRBJ1-6	.	.	CASSDIQGYNSPLHF	TGTGCCAGCAGTGACATCCAGGGCTATAATTCACCCCTCCACTTT